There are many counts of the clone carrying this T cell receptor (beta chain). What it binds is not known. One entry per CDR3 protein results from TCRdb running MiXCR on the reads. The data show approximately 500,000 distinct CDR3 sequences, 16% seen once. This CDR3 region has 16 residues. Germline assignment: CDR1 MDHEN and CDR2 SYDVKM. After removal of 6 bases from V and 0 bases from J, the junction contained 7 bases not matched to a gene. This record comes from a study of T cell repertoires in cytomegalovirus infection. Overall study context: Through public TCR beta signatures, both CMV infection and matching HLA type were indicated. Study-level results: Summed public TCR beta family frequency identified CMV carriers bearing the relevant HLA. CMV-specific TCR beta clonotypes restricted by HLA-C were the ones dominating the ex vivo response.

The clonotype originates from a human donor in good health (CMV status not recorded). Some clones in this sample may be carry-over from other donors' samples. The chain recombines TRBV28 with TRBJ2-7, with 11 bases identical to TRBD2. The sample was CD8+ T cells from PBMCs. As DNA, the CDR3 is TGTGCCAGCAGCGTGTCTAGCGGGGGGAGCTCCTACGAGCAGTACTTC. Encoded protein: CASSVSSGGSSYEQYF. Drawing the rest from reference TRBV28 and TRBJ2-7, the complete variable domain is DVKVTQSSRYLVKRTGEKVFLECVQDMDHENMFWYRQDPGLGLRLIYFSYDVKMKEKGDIPEGYSVSREKKERFSLILESASTNQTSMYLCASSVSSGGSSYEQYFGPGTRLTVT.